Shown below are 24 T cell receptor beta chains from a single sample sequenced in a study of CD8 T cells in ankylosing spondylitis. TCRdb re-derived calls from the 5' RACE reads in MiXCR, one entry per CDR3 protein. The top ten hold approximately 0.99% of the sample, which has about 340,000 distinct CDR3 sequences, about 14% seen once. The sequencing input was blood, either unsorted or a sorted T cell fraction (not recorded which). These receptors originate from a male donor with ankylosing spondylitis or in good health (not recorded which).

This clonotype came up many times. The V call is TRBV12-3 or TRBV12-4, the J call TRBJ2-3; 11 bases align to TRBD2. The CDR3 length is 17 residues. J gave up 2 bases and V 5 bases, and 9 bases lay outside the gene matches. The CDR3 nucleotides read TGTGCCAGCAGTCCCAAGGGACTAGCGGACTACACAGATACGCAGTATTTT. It specifies CASSPKGLADYTDTQYF.

In this sample, this clonotype turned up a few times. The chain uses TRBV11-2 and TRBJ2-1; 11 nucleotides line up with TRBD2. The CDR3 has 19 amino acids. Germline V gene data show CDR1 as SGHAT and CDR2 as FQNNGV. Trimming took 3 bases from V and 4 from J; bases not matched to a gene: 14. DNA for the CDR3: TGTGCCAGCAGCTTTAGTGGGACGACCGGGACTAGCGGTTACAATGAGCAGTTCTTC. Residues: CASSFSGTTGTSGYNEQFF.

V gene TRBV5-1 combines with J gene TRBJ2-1; tentatively, D is TRBD2 (7 bases). V lost 0 bases and J lost 3, with 13 bases in between. Germline CDR1 reads SGHRS; CDR2 reads YFSETQ. There are 16 residues in the CDR3. The CDR3 protein is CASSLAAGAFYNEQFF. CDR3 nucleotide sequence: TGCGCCAGCAGCTTGGCGGCGGGGGCCTTCTACAATGAGCAGTTCTTC.

This clonotype was observed a handful of times. V is TRBV5-6 and J is TRBJ2-7, with a weak D call TRBD2 (6 bases). V was pared by 4 bases and J by 2 bases, with 10 bases between. The CDR3 has 13 amino acids. Germline loops: CDR1 SGHDT, CDR2 YYEEEE. The CDR3 sequence is CASSRIAAYEQYF. The DNA of the CDR3 is TGTGCCAGCAGCAGAATAGCGGCCTACGAGCAGTACTTC.

This clonotype has just a few counts. V usage is TRBV9 and J usage is TRBJ2-6; 9 nucleotides match TRBD1. Germline CDR1 SGDLS, CDR2 YYNGEE. J gave up 2 bases and V 3 bases, and 12 bases lay outside the gene matches. The CDR3 spans 19 residues. The CDR3 is CASSAPVGTGITGANVLTF. The CDR3 DNA follows: TGTGCCAGCAGCGCCCCCGTAGGGACAGGGATAACTGGGGCCAACGTCCTGACTTTC.

The chain uses TRBV12-5 and TRBJ2-2; D is perhaps TRBD1 or TRBD2 (5 bases each). The CDR3 is 14 amino acids. V shed 5 bases and J shed 0 bases, with 7 bases lying between them. Germline CDR1 reads LGHNT; CDR2 reads FRNRAP. The CDR3 nucleotides read TGTGCTAGTGGTCGGGGACCGAACACCGGGGAGCTGTTTTTT. Protein sequence: CASGRGPNTGELFF. Full variable domain (missing parts from reference TRBV12-5 and TRBJ2-2): DARVTQTPRHKVTEMGQEVTMRCQPILGHNTVFWYRQTMMQGLELLAYFRNRAPLDDSGMPKDRFSAEMPDATLATLKIQPSEPRDSAVYFCASGRGPNTGELFFGEGSRLTVL.

This clonotype came up a few times. The chain links TRBV30 to TRBJ2-3, with 10 bases aligning to TRBD2. Germline trimming cut 4 bases from V and 2 bases from J; bases unmatched to any gene: 6. There are 15 residues in the CDR3. The V gene's germline CDR1 is GTSNPN and CDR2 SVGIG (reference sequence). The CDR3 coding sequence is TGTGCCTGGAATGTTCTAGCGGGGGTCACAGATACGCAGTATTTT. Protein sequence: CAWNVLAGVTDTQYF.

The CDR3 here is CASSYSDRGGTQYF. The CDR3 bases are TGTGCCAGCAGTTATTCCGACAGGGGAGGGACCCAGTACTTC. The chain combines TRBV6-5 with TRBJ2-5; 8 bases map to TRBD1. Germline CDR1 is MNHEY and CDR2 is SVGAGI. After removal of 3 bases from V and 7 bases from J, the junction contained 7 bases not matched to a gene. This CDR3 has 14 amino acids.

The V and J genes are TRBV20-1 and TRBJ2-3, with 9 positions matching TRBD2. V lost 5 bases and J lost 4; bases outside the gene matches: 7. Germline V gene data show CDR1 as DFQATT and CDR2 as SNEGSKA (reference sequence). The CDR3 runs to 14 residues. The CDR3 spells CSAFVAGAADTQYF. The CDR3 DNA reads TGCAGTGCTTTTGTAGCGGGGGCGGCAGATACGCAGTATTTT.

The chain is built from TRBV5-1 and TRBJ2-5, with TRBD1 identical over 9 bases. This CDR3 region has 14 residues. The J segment lost 9 bases and the V segment lost 2 bases, leaving 8 bases of the junction unmatched. In germline, CDR1 is SGHRS, CDR2 YFSETQ. The CDR3 here is CASSLQGAGLSQYF. The DNA of the CDR3 is TGCGCCAGCAGCTTACAGGGGGCTGGATTGTCCCAGTACTTC.

Only a few counts were recorded for this clonotype. This sequence joins TRBV7-9 and TRBJ2-3; TRBD2 matches at 7 bases. Looked up from germline, CDR1 is SEHNR and CDR2 is FQNEAQ (reference sequence). Germline trimming cut 5 bases from V and 2 bases from J; bases unmatched to any gene: 4. The CDR3 runs 14 residues. The CDR3 DNA follows: TGTGCCAGCAGCCTCCGGGACTACACAGATACGCAGTATTTT. This sequence encodes CASSLRDYTDTQYF.

The chain combines TRBV9 with TRBJ2-4; 9 positions match TRBD2. V lost 7 bases and J lost 0; bases outside the gene matches: 2. The CDR3 runs 14 residues. Germline V gene lookup returns CDR1 SGDLS and CDR2 YYNGEE. The CDR3 spells CASAGGLAKNIQYF. The CDR3 DNA follows: TGTGCCAGCGCGGGGGGGTTAGCCAAAAACATTCAGTACTTC.

There are a few counts of this clonotype. V and J are TRBV6-1 and TRBJ1-1; a possible D gene is TRBD1 (6 bases). Germline V gives CDR1 MNHNS, CDR2 SASEGT. This CDR3 is 14 amino acids long. Trimming shortened V by 7 bases and J by 5 bases, and 17 bases separated the two germline ends. The CDR3 region is CASTRGAGGTEAFF. The CDR3 nucleotides read TGTGCCAGCACCCGGGGGGCTGGGGGAACTGAAGCTTTCTTT.

The chain joins TRBV6-1 to TRBJ2-1; 11 nucleotides align to TRBD2. In germline, CDR1 is MNHNS, CDR2 SASEGT. V shed 7 bases and J 2 bases; nucleotides not matched to a gene: 7. The CDR3 has 16 amino acids. The CDR3 DNA reads as TGTGCCAGCAACCCTTTTAGCGGGGGGGCCTACAATGAGCAGTTCTTC. It yields the protein CASNPFSGGAYNEQFF.

This clonotype was picked up a small number of times. The chain links TRBV24-1 to TRBJ2-2, with 8 bases that match TRBD2. J lost 5 bases, V lost 3 bases, and 4 bases had no gene match. Germline values: CDR1 KGHDR, CDR2 SFDVKD. The CDR3 totals 15 residues. CDR3 region: CATSDPGLGTGELFF. In DNA, the CDR3 is TGTGCCACCAGTGATCCGGGACTAGGGACCGGGGAGCTGTTTTTT.

This clonotype was counted a few times. The V call is TRBV6-5, the J call TRBJ2-7; TRBD1 might be the D (6 bases). Deletions cut 3 bases from V and 3 bases from J, with 9 bases between. Germline CDR1 and CDR2: MNHEY and SVGAGI. There are 13 residues in the CDR3. The CDR3 region has the DNA TGTGCCAGCAGTTATCTACAGGGCTACGAGCAGTACTTC. Amino acid sequence: CASSYLQGYEQYF.

This chain joins TRBV5-1 and TRBJ1-4, with a tentative D call TRBD1 (5 bases). Trimming pared 5 bases from V and 4 bases from J, leaving 9 bases between. In germline, CDR1 is SGHRS, CDR2 YFSETQ. This CDR3 contains 13 residues. The CDR3 coding sequence is TGCGCCAGCAGGACAGTAGATAATGAAAAACTGTTTTTT. Protein: CASRTVDNEKLFF.

The V gene is TRBV3-1, the J gene TRBJ2-1; 12 bases map to TRBD2. The germline CDR1 and CDR2 sequences are LGHDT and YNNKEL (reference sequence). V was pared by 4 bases and J by 0 bases, with 4 bases of the junction left unmatched. The CDR3 sequence is 17 residues long. The CDR3 DNA sequence: TGTGCCAGCAGCCTAGGACTAGCGGGGTTCTCCTACAATGAGCAGTTCTTC. Translating gives CASSLGLAGFSYNEQFF.

Here the CDR3 DNA reads TGCGCCAGCAGCCGGGACTCTAGCACAGATACGCAGTATTTT. Translation: CASSRDSSTDTQYF. The V call is TRBV5-1, the J call TRBJ2-3, with D perhaps TRBD2 (6 bases). Germline lookup yields CDR1 SGHRS and CDR2 YFSETQ. Trimming took 4 bases from V and 0 from J, leaving 9 bases between them. This CDR3 has 14 amino acids.

This clonotype was picked up a small number of times. The V call is TRBV5-1, the J call TRBJ1-2; possible D gene TRBD1, 6 bases. The germline V gene has CDR1 SGHRS and CDR2 YFSETQ. This CDR3 spans 14 amino acids. V was clipped by 3 bases and J by 2 bases, with 11 bases between them. This CDR3 reads CASSSEGGNYGYTF. CDR3 nucleotides: TGCGCCAGCAGCTCCGAAGGGGGGAACTATGGCTACACCTTC. The entire variable domain, with the rest obtained from reference TRBV5-1 and TRBJ1-2, is as follows: KAGVTQTPRYLIKTRGQQVTLSCSPISGHRSVSWYQQTPGQGLQFLFEYFSETQRNKGNFPGRFSGRQFSNSRSEMNVSTLELGDSALYLCASSSEGGNYGYTFGSGTRLTVV.

This clonotype occurred a few times. The V gene is TRBV5-1, the J gene TRBJ2-2; D is undetermined. From germline, CDR1 is SGHRS and CDR2 YFSETQ. This CDR3 comprises 14 residues. V was cut by 6 bases and J by 3 bases, with 12 bases left in between. CDR3: CASKLWSDTGELFF. In nucleotides, the CDR3 is TGCGCCAGCAAGCTCTGGTCGGACACCGGGGAGCTGTTTTTT.

The J gene is TRBJ2-1, the V gene TRBV5-1; 8 positions match TRBD2. V trimming: 0 bases; J trimming: 7 bases; junction bases outside the gene matches: 9. The CDR3 is 16 residues long. Germline CDR1 SGHRS, CDR2 YFSETQ. The CDR3 DNA is TGCGCCAGCAGCTTGGCCCCAAGCGGGAGAGGGAATGAGCAGTTCTTC. It yields the protein CASSLAPSGRGNEQFF.

The chain combines TRBV29-1 with TRBJ1-2; D remains unclear. CDR1 SQVTM and CDR2 ANQGSEA come from the germline V gene. Deletions cut 0 bases from V and 12 bases from J, with 11 bases between. The CDR3 has 11 amino acids. The CDR3 nucleotides are TGCAGCGTTGAAGAAGGACCGGCAAACACCTTC. Amino acid sequence: CSVEEGPANTF.

The V gene is TRBV6-1, the J gene TRBJ2-5; 7 bases map to TRBD1. V trimming: 6 bases; J trimming: 4 bases; junction bases outside the gene matches: 8. CDR3 length: 14 amino acids. The germline gives CDR1 MNHNS, CDR2 SASEGT. The CDR3 protein is CASSAGTARETQYF. The CDR3 DNA reads as TGTGCCAGCAGCGCTGGGACAGCTCGAGAGACCCAGTACTTC.